This T cell receptor (beta chain) is drawn from a study of vaccination effects on CD4 cells after COVID-19. The V end was cut by 3 bases, the J end by 1 base, with 9 bases between. The CDR3 extends over 14 amino acids. The germline CDR1 and CDR2 sequences are LGHDT and YNNKEL (reference sequence). Ahead of sequencing, the ViraFEST assay grew antigen-specific CD4+ T cells using viral peptide pools. The culture ran for around nine days before CD4+ T cells were isolated. Every participant took two doses of the BNT162b2 or mRNA-1273 vaccine. Here immunoSEQ multiplex PCR was the method, and the copy in TCRdb shows in-frame clones only, minus some. The sample carries around 81,000 clones, around 74% recorded once. In the case of this clone: As yet, its antigen is unknown.

This receptor was identified in a human donor who received a COVID-19 vaccine. Source: CD4+ T cells from PBMCs cultured with HCoV-OC43 spike peptides, taken after COVID-19 vaccination. The subset here: HCoV-OC43 spike overlapping peptide pool stimulation. The rearrangement joins TRBV3-1 (or the pseudogene TRBV3-2) to TRBJ1-1, with unresolved D. The CDR3 DNA is TGTGCCAGCAGCCACCGGTTAGAGAACACTGAAGCTTTCTTT. This codes for CASSHRLENTEAFF.